These 29 T cell receptor beta chains originate from one sample sequenced in a study of T cells in women clearing cervical HPV infection (dated by TCRdb to between 2018 and 2020). Preparation of the library involved the immunoSEQ multiplex PCR assay. The source is immuneACCESS, and TCRdb retained only in-frame sequences with V and J called. Part of the clones is not carried over; for the studies checked, unresolved V genes explain less than half of this, and the remainder is unexplained. The sample table includes around 39,000 clones. Under 6.5% of the sample lies in the top ten. What was sequenced was blood buffy coat. The receptors come from a woman aged 18-70 years with a cervical HPV16 infection that either progressed to CIN3+ or cleared (not recorded which).

Concerning this clone itself: The read terminates 3 residues before the CDR3 end, so the remaining end is supplied by the germline J gene. J is TRBJ1-2 and V is TRBV30; D not resolved. Germline V gene sequence: CDR1 GTSNPN, CDR2 SVGIG (reference sequence). This CDR3 comprises 14 residues. The sequenced part of the CDR3 DNA is TGTGCCTGGAAGAGAGCGGGAGGGCCCTACGAC. Translation: CAWKRAGGPYD. The full CDR3 is CAWKRAGGPYDYTF.

As to this clone: With the read ending 3 residues before the CDR3 end, the germline J gene is used to fill in that end. J is TRBJ1-2 and V is TRBV5-1; D ambiguous. CDR3 size: 13 residues. Trimming pared 0 bases from V and 3 bases from J, leaving 6 bases between. Germline V gene sequence: CDR1 SGHRS, CDR2 YFSETQ. CDR3 DNA (partial): TGCGCCAGCAGCTTGGGTCCCTACTATGGC. It is translated as CASSLGPYYG. The entire CDR3 is CASSLGPYYGYTF.

In regard to this clone: Sequencing ends 3 residues short of the CDR3 end; the germline J gene provides the rest. This chain joins TRBV7-2 and TRBJ2-4; 10 bases fit TRBD1. The CDR3 loop spans 13 amino acids. Germline V gives CDR1 SGHTA, CDR2 FQGNSA. Incomplete CDR3 DNA: TGTGCCAGCAGCTCTGACAGGGGGCCGGGT. Amino acid sequence: CASSSDRGPG. The CDR3 in full is CASSSDRGPGQYF. Filled out from reference TRBV7-2 and TRBJ2-4, the complete variable domain reads GAGVSQSPSNKVTEKGKDVELRCDPISGHTALYWYRQSLGQGLEFLIYFQGNSAPDKSGLPSDRFSAERTGGSVSTLTIQRTQQEDSAVYLCASSSDRGPGQYFGAGTRLSVL.

Of note for this clone: Read sequence stops 3 residues before the CDR3 end, and the germline J gene provides the missing end. The chain recombines TRBV7-3 with TRBJ1-4; the match to TRBD1 covers 8 bases. Unmatched junction bases numbered 3, after V lost 5 bases and J lost 1 base. Germline-derived CDR1 and CDR2 are SGHTA and FQGTGA. The CDR3 has 15 residues. CDR3 DNA (partial): TGTGCCAGCAGCCCCAGGGGGCTAACTAATGAAAAA. This gives the protein CASSPRGLTNEK. The full CDR3 sequence reads CASSPRGLTNEKLFF.

A word on this clone: The sequence runs out 3 residues before the end of the CDR3; the remainder is reconstructed from the germline J gene. The rearrangement links TRBV2 to TRBJ1-1, with 8 bases identical to TRBD1. The germline V gene has CDR1 SNHLY and CDR2 FYNNEI. This CDR3 comprises 13 residues. V shed 10 bases and J 3 bases; nucleotides not matched to a gene: 7. The CDR3 bases that were read are TGTGCCACCACAGGGGGGTTGGACACTGAA. Protein: CATTGGLDTE. From start to end, the CDR3 is CATTGGLDTEAFF.

A note on this clone: The read stops 3 residues short of the end of the CDR3; the missing end is completed from the germline J gene. This chain links TRBV7-3 with TRBJ2-7, with 9 positions matching TRBD2. V lost 1 base to trimming and J lost 3 bases; unmatched junction nucleotides: 4. The CDR3 runs 15 residues. Germline lookup yields CDR1 SGHTA and CDR2 FQGTGA. CDR3 bases read: TGTGCCAGCAGCTTAAATAGCGGGAGAAGCTACGAG. This sequence encodes CASSLNSGRSYE. The whole CDR3 sequence is CASSLNSGRSYEQYF. Drawing the rest from reference TRBV7-3 and TRBJ2-7, the complete variable domain is GAGVSQTPSNKVTEKGKYVELRCDPISGHTALYWYRQSLGQGPEFLIYFQGTGAADDSGLPNDRFFAVRPEGSVSTLKIQRTERGDSAVYLCASSLNSGRSYEQYFGPGTRLTVT.

CDR3 in amino acids: CSARDPGARALYEQYF. The CDR3 DNA, read in part, is TGCAGTGCTAGAGATCCCGGTGCGAGGGCCCTGTACGAG. The chain has TRBV20-1 and TRBJ2-7; TRBD2 is a possible D gene (5 bases). The read finishes 3 residues shy of the CDR3 end, and the germline J gene is used to complete it. V was cut by 0 bases and J by 4 bases, with 19 bases left in between. Germline values: CDR1 DFQATT, CDR2 SNEGSKA (reference sequence). CDR3 length: 16 residues.

As to this clone: The read falls 3 residues short of the CDR3 end, and the missing part is taken from the germline J gene. This chain links TRBV28 with TRBJ2-7, with 8 nucleotides matching TRBD1. Germline loops: CDR1 MDHEN, CDR2 SYDVKM. With V trimmed by 6 bases and J by 3 bases, 7 bases remained unmatched. This CDR3 has 14 residues. The CDR3 reads CASRLRQGIYEQYF. CDR3 DNA, as far as it was read: TGTGCCAGCAGACTACGACAGGGGATCTACGAG.

Of note for this clone: Read coverage stops 3 residues before the CDR3 terminus; the germline J gene supplies the remainder. This chain joins TRBV11-2 and TRBJ2-7; 9 positions match TRBD2. Germline V lookup: CDR1 SGHAT, CDR2 FQNNGV. CDR3 size: 14 residues. Unmatched junction bases numbered 8, after V lost 5 bases and J lost 6 bases. The CDR3 bases that were read are TGTGCCAGCAGCGTGGGGGGACTAGCCCTCGAG. This translates into CASSVGGLALE. The whole CDR3 protein is CASSVGGLALEQYF.

A word on this clone: One end of the junction does not line up with germline, which may come from a read error. The sequenced fragment ends 3 residues before the CDR3 boundary, so the rest is inferred from the germline J gene. The sample contains more than one DNA sequence encoding this CDR3. The chain recombines TRBV2 with TRBJ1-3; D is unclear. CDR3 length: 13 residues. From germline, CDR1 is SNHLY and CDR2 FYNNEI. The sequenced part of the CDR3 DNA is TGTGCCAGCAAGACATCGCATGGAAACACA. As protein: CASKTSHGNT. The full CDR3 is CASKTSHGNTIYF.

In regard to this clone: Sequencing ends 3 residues short of the CDR3 end; the germline J gene provides the rest. The chain carries TRBV5-1 and TRBJ2-7; 10 bases fit TRBD1. The CDR3 runs 14 residues. J lost 6 bases, V lost 3 bases, and 6 bases had no gene match. In germline, CDR1 is SGHRS, CDR2 YFSETQ. The DNA read from the CDR3 is TGCGCCAGCAGCTCTCGGGACAGGGGAGCCGAG. Translating it yields CASSSRDRGAE. The full CDR3 protein reads CASSSRDRGAEQYF. Supplemented by reference TRBV5-1 and TRBJ2-7, the full variable domain reads KAGVTQTPRYLIKTRGQQVTLSCSPISGHRSVSWYQQTPGQGLQFLFEYFSETQRNKGNFPGRFSGRQFSNSRSEMNVSTLELGDSALYLCASSSRDRGAEQYFGPGTRLTVT.

By frequency, this clone registers medium-sized. The CDR3 protein is CASSLVESYGYTF. CDR3 DNA, as far as it was read: TGTGCCAGCAGCTTAGTAGAAAGCTATGGC. This sequence joins TRBV7-9 and TRBJ1-2, with D uncertain. The read gets to within 3 residues of the CDR3 end, and the germline J gene fills in the rest. The V end lost 1 base, the J end lost 4 bases, and 7 bases lay between the germline ends. The CDR3 spans 13 residues. The germline V gene encodes CDR1 SEHNR and CDR2 FQNEAQ (reference sequence). The whole variable domain, remainder taken from reference TRBV7-9 and TRBJ1-2, is DTGVSQNPRHKITKRGQNVTFRCDPISEHNRLYWYRQTLGQGPEFLTYFQNEAQLEKSRLLSDRFSAERPKGSFSTLEIQRTEQGDSAMYLCASSLVESYGYTFGSGTRLTVV.

Comment on this clone: The read gets to within 3 residues of the CDR3 end, and the germline J gene fills in the rest. The chain recombines TRBV7-9 with TRBJ2-2, with a weak D call TRBD2 (6 bases). The CDR3 is 12 amino acids. The germline V gene has CDR1 SEHNR and CDR2 FQNEAQ (reference sequence). CDR3 DNA, as far as it was read: TGTGCCAGCAGTGAGGGCGGGGAAAAG. Its translation is CASSEGGEK. The complete CDR3 sequence is CASSEGGEKLFF. Complete variable domain (other parts from reference TRBV7-9 and TRBJ2-2): DTGVSQNPRHKITKRGQNVTFRCDPISEHNRLYWYRQTLGQGPEFLTYFQNEAQLEKSRLLSDRFSAERPKGSFSTLEIQRTEQGDSAMYLCASSEGGEKLFFGEGSRLTVL.

To note about this clone: The read terminates 3 residues before the CDR3 end, so the remaining end is supplied by the germline J gene. The V call is TRBV7-2, the J call TRBJ2-4; 7 positions agree with TRBD1. This CDR3 is 15 amino acids long. Germline V gene lookup returns CDR1 SGHTA and CDR2 FQGNSA. CDR3 region: CASVALGTALYGQYF. The CDR3 DNA, read in part, is TGTGCCAGCGTGGCCCTCGGGACAGCTCTTTATGGT. The whole variable domain, filled in from reference TRBV7-2 and TRBJ2-4, reads GAGVSQSPSNKVTEKGKDVELRCDPISGHTALYWYRQSLGQGLEFLIYFQGNSAPDKSGLPSDRFSAERTGGSVSTLTIQRTQQEDSAVYLCASVALGTALYGQYFGAGTRLSVL.

Comment on this clone: From the germline J gene comes the end of the CDR3, since the read stops 3 residues before it. The chain couples TRBV20-1 to TRBJ1-4, with no clear D. CDR3 size: 13 residues. The V end was cut by 6 bases, the J end by 7 bases, with 15 bases between. Germline assignment: CDR1 DFQATT and CDR2 SNEGSKA (reference sequence). The CDR3 spells CSARRAGGEKLFF. CDR3 DNA (partial): TGCAGTGCCCGGCGGGCTGGTGGTGAAAAA.

On this clone: The DNA ends 3 residues before the CDR3 does, and the rest of the CDR3 is filled in from the germline J gene. This sequence joins TRBV7-9 and TRBJ2-1; D is uncertain. Germline CDR1 reads SEHNR; CDR2 reads FQNEAQ (reference sequence). CDR3 length: 15 amino acids. V was clipped by 2 bases and J by 4 bases, with 12 bases between them. This CDR3 is CASSLSRVNYNEQFF. The covered CDR3 bases are TGTGCCAGCAGCTTATCAAGGGTAAATTACAATGAG.

The sequenced CDR3 bases are TGCGCCAGCAGCTTGGGGGACAGGGGGTATGGT. Residues: CASSLGDRGYG. The CDR3 reads in full as CASSLGDRGYGQYF. This chain links TRBV5-1 with TRBJ2-4, with TRBD1 matching 11 bases. With the read ending 3 residues before the CDR3 end, the germline J gene is used to fill in that end. Germline CDR1 is SGHRS and CDR2 is YFSETQ. This CDR3 region has 14 residues.

On this clone itself: The read ends 3 residues early relative to the CDR3; the germline J gene fills the gap. The chain links TRBV30 to TRBJ2-5; 15 bases fit TRBD2. Trimming removed 0 bases from V and 5 bases from J; junction bases left unmatched: 7. Germline V gene lookup returns CDR1 GTSNPN and CDR2 SVGIG (reference sequence). CDR3 length: 17 residues. CDR3 sequence: CAWSVDRTSGRAETQYF. CDR3 DNA, as far as it was read: TGTGCCTGGAGTGTCGATCGGACTAGCGGGAGGGCGGAGACC.

A note on this clone: The read is 3 residues too short to cover the CDR3 end, so that end is filled in from the germline J gene. The chain carries TRBV4-1 and TRBJ2-1, with D maybe TRBD2 (6 bases). Germline V gives CDR1 MGHRA, CDR2 YSYEKL. This CDR3 has 18 amino acids. Trimming cost V 6 bases and J 5 bases, with 26 bases left between them. The CDR3 DNA, read in part, is TGCGCCAGCAGGGAAGGGCAGGGAGGTTTCGATATGGACAATGAG. Translation: CASREGQGGFDMDNE. The full CDR3 is CASREGQGGFDMDNEQFF.

Remarks on this clone: From the germline J gene comes the end of the CDR3, since the read stops 3 residues before it. This chain links TRBV30 with TRBJ2-4; tentatively, D is TRBD1 (6 bases). CDR3 size: 13 residues. Germline V gene lookup returns CDR1 GTSNPN and CDR2 SVGIG (reference sequence). The covered CDR3 bases are TGTGCCTGGAGTGCAGGGGTCGGATATGGT. This translates into CAWSAGVGYG. The CDR3, in full, reads CAWSAGVGYGQYF.

Of note for this clone: Read sequence stops 3 residues before the CDR3 end, and the germline J gene provides the missing end. Other DNA sequences in this sample translate to the same CDR3. The V and J genes are TRBV30 and TRBJ1-1, with D possibly TRBD1 on 6 matching bases. V lost 2 bases and J lost 3, with 13 bases in between. This CDR3 spans 14 amino acids. Germline V gene lookup returns CDR1 GTSNPN and CDR2 SVGIG (reference sequence). CDR3 bases read: TGTGCCTGGAGTCCGACAGGATTGGACACTGAA. Amino acids: CAWSPTGLDTE. The whole CDR3 sequence is CAWSPTGLDTEAFF.

This CDR3 reads CAWRKGREQYF. The CDR3 bases that were read are TGTGCCTGGAGAAAAGGGCGCGAG. The chain combines TRBV30 with TRBJ2-7, with D uncertain. The read is 3 residues too short to cover the CDR3 end, so that end is filled in from the germline J gene. CDR1 GTSNPN and CDR2 SVGIG come from the germline V gene (reference sequence). V dropped 3 bases and J dropped 6 bases, with 9 bases sitting between them. This CDR3 region has 11 residues.

As regards this clone: Read sequence stops 3 residues before the CDR3 end, and the germline J gene provides the missing end. The chain uses TRBV20-1 and TRBJ2-5; possibly TRBD2 for D (6 bases). The CDR3 runs to 14 residues. V dropped 4 bases and J dropped 7 bases, with 19 bases sitting between them. CDR1 and CDR2 (germline): DFQATT, SNEGSKA (reference sequence). The CDR3 region is CSAKGVGARGTQYF. CDR3 DNA (partial): TGCAGTGCTAAAGGCGTCGGGGCGCGGGGGACC.

To note about this clone: The read finishes 3 residues shy of the CDR3 end, and the germline J gene is used to complete it. The rearrangement links TRBV30 to TRBJ2-1, with D possibly matching TRBD2 (6 bases). CDR1 and CDR2 from the germline V gene are GTSNPN and SVGIG (reference sequence). V shed 4 bases and J shed 4 bases, with 14 bases lying between them. CDR3 length: 14 amino acids. CDR3 DNA, as far as it was read: TGTGCCTGGACCCCCGGGACTGGATACAATGAG. Protein product: CAWTPGTGYNE. The CDR3 in its entirety is CAWTPGTGYNEQFF.

As concerns this clone: The CDR3 goes on 3 residues after the read ends, and that part is filled in from the germline J gene. The chain uses TRBV20-1 and TRBJ1-4; 7 positions agree with TRBD1. The CDR3 sequence is 13 residues long. Germline assignment: CDR1 DFQATT and CDR2 SNEGSKA (reference sequence). Trimming cost V 6 bases and J 7 bases; bases outside gene matches: 8. Partial CDR3 DNA: TGCAGTGCGTACACAGGGGAGGGTGAAAAA. It specifies CSAYTGEGEK. The whole CDR3 is CSAYTGEGEKLFF.

As regards this clone: Sequencing ends 3 residues short of the CDR3 end; the germline J gene provides the rest. V usage is TRBV2 and J usage is TRBJ1-6; D not certain. Deletions cut 1 base from V and 2 bases from J, with 9 bases between. Germline-derived CDR1 and CDR2 are SNHLY and FYNNEI. This CDR3 has 16 amino acids. CDR3 DNA, as far as it was read: TGTGCCAGCAGTGAAGAGGCCTCAACCTATAATTCACCC. Its protein product is CASSEEASTYNSP. The full CDR3 reads CASSEEASTYNSPLHF.

As concerns this clone: The missing CDR3 end, 3 residues past where the read stops, is filled in from the germline J gene. The chain couples TRBV30 to TRBJ2-5; 8 bases agree with TRBD2. V was pared by 1 base and J by 5 bases, with 12 bases of the junction left unmatched. The CDR3 contains 16 residues. Germline CDR1 GTSNPN, CDR2 SVGIG (reference sequence). The CDR3 is CAWSEFGGLVGETQYF. The CDR3 bases that were read are TGTGCCTGGAGTGAGTTCGGGGGACTAGTGGGCGAGACC.

In regard to this clone: The read stops 3 residues short of the end of the CDR3; the missing end is completed from the germline J gene. This chain uses TRBV6-4 with TRBJ2-7; 7 bases fit TRBD2. Germline V CDR1 and CDR2: MRHNA, SNTAGT. The CDR3 has 19 amino acids. Trimming took 0 bases from V and 6 from J; bases not matched to a gene: 20. Incomplete CDR3 DNA: TGTGCCAGCAGTGACTCGGTGGAGCCTAGCGGTCCCGAAAGGGGCGAG. Amino acids: CASSDSVEPSGPERGE. The complete CDR3 protein is CASSDSVEPSGPERGEQYF.

Turning to this clone: The CDR3 extends 3 residues past the end of the read, so its final part is completed from the germline J gene. The V call is TRBV16, the J call TRBJ2-1, with 7 nucleotides matching TRBD1. CDR3 length: 15 amino acids. Germline V gene sequence: CDR1 KGHSY, CDR2 FQNENV. With V trimmed by 3 bases and J by 4 bases, 6 bases remained unmatched. CDR3 DNA (partial): TGTGCCAGCAGCCAGCCCGGGACAGAGTACAATGAG. It translates to CASSQPGTEYNE. The CDR3, in full, reads CASSQPGTEYNEQFF.